A single T cell receptor beta chain is shown here with its context. What it binds is unknown. Using immunoSEQ multiplex PCR, the repertoire was profiled, and TCRdb retains in-frame clones only, with some absent. The sample comprises fewer than 1.6 million clones, approximately 98.5% of which are singletons, and about 0.4% rests with the top ten. The sample comes from a study of shared clonotypes between healthy human individuals. Turning to the study itself: Participating donors consisted of a couple of women and a few men aged 18 to 49. CD4 naive cells filled three plates per donor, CD4 memory three, CD8 naive two and CD8 memory one. Study-level findings and limits: Generally, naive subsets (rather than memory subsets) showed larger estimated richness. Rarefaction gave evidence that sorted-subset sequencing remained incomplete despite large depth.

The sequencing input was naive CD4+ T cells sorted from blood. Subset defined: CD45RA+ positively selected. This receptor was taken from a man younger than 40 in good health.

The CDR3: CASSWRRIPTGELFF. The CDR3, as DNA: TGTGCCAGCAGCTGGCGTCGCATTCCCACCGGGGAGCTGTTTTTT. The rearrangement links TRBV5-6 to TRBJ2-2; D remains ambiguous. Trimming shortened V by 3 bases and J by 4 bases, and 13 bases separated the two germline ends. The CDR3 loop spans 15 amino acids. Germline values: CDR1 SGHDT, CDR2 YYEEEE.